This is a list of T cell receptor beta chains from one sample in a study of blood T cell repertoires in COVID-19. TCRdb's copy holds only in-frame clones and misses some; the assay was immunoSEQ multiplex PCR. The table includes some 160,000 clones, 80% to 90% detected once. The specimen was peripheral blood. Receptors originate from a man between 60 and 75 years old with acute or convalescent COVID-19. The CDR3 runs from the conserved cysteine through the conserved F or W. D genes are given only for firm matches. Size is stated for part of the rows, as once, few or many counts, or as a class when the clone is expanded.

d_gene,v_gene,abundance,j_gene,CDR3aa,CDR3nt
TRBD1,TRBV5-6,NA,TRBJ2-7,CASSSETGTYEQYF,TGTGCCAGCAGCTCCGAGACAGGGACCTACGAGCAGTACTTC
TRBD1,TRBV5-1,NA,TRBJ2-2,CASSTGQGASGELFF,TGCGCCAGCAGCACAGGACAGGGGGCAAGCGGGGAGCTGTTTTTT
NA,TRBV11-2,NA,TRBJ2-7,CASSLDVAGFYEQYF,TGTGCCAGCAGCTTAGATGTGGCGGGGTTCTACGAGCAGTACTTC
NA,TRBV4-1,NA,TRBJ1-1,CASRSQDRGSFEAFF,TGCGCCAGCAGGTCCCAAGACCGCGGCAGTTTTGAAGCTTTCTTT
NA,TRBV4-1,NA,TRBJ1-4,CASSQYQQINEKLFF,TGCGCCAGCAGCCAATACCAACAGATCAATGAAAAACTGTTTTTT
NA,TRBV7-2,NA,TRBJ1-6,CASTSFINSPLHF,TGTGCCAGCACCTCTTTTATCAATTCACCCCTCCACTTT
TRBD1,TRBV5-1,NA,TRBJ2-7,CASTLGDRGSYEQYF,TGCGCCAGCACCTTGGGGGACAGGGGGTCCTACGAGCAGTACTTC
NA,TRBV29-1,NA,TRBJ1-1,CSVEFTGIEAFF,TGCAGCGTTGAATTTACAGGCATTGAAGCTTTCTTT
TRBD1,TRBV7-9,NA,TRBJ1-3,CASSYGTGGNTIYF,TGTGCCAGCAGCTACGGGACAGGCGGAAACACCATATATTTT
TRBD1,TRBV7-2,NA,TRBJ1-2,CASSSPGQGAWGYTF,TGTGCCAGCAGCTCCCCGGGACAGGGGGCTTGGGGCTACACCTTC
TRBD1,TRBV5-6,once,TRBJ1-2,CASSRTGAIYGYTF,TGTGCCAGCAGCCGGACAGGGGCTATCTATGGCTACACCTTC
TRBD1,TRBV5-8,NA,TRBJ1-6,CASSFGTGINSPLHF,TGTGCCAGCAGCTTTGGGACAGGGATCAATTCACCCCTCCACTTT
NA,TRBV2,NA,TRBJ2-7,CASSLSRGTSRGEQYF,TGTGCCAGCAGTCTCTCACGCGGGACGTCGAGGGGCGAGCAGTACTTC
NA,TRBV7-2,NA,TRBJ1-1,CASSLEGGRLRSTEAFF,TGTGCCAGCAGCTTAGAGGGAGGGAGGTTGAGGAGCACTGAAGCTTTCTTT
TRBD1,TRBV11-2,NA,TRBJ1-4,CASSLRGRDEKLFF,TGTGCCAGCAGCTTAAGGGGGCGGGACGAAAAACTGTTTTTT
TRBD1,TRBV6-1,NA,TRBJ2-5,CASSEGTGARKETQYF,TGTGCCAGCAGTGAGGGGACAGGGGCCCGTAAAGAGACCCAGTACTTC
NA,TRBV6-5,NA,TRBJ2-1,CASSFDRGSYNEQFF,TGTGCCAGCAGTTTCGATCGGGGTTCCTACAATGAGCAGTTCTTC
NA,TRBV11-2,NA,TRBJ2-7,CAWGDMVQYF,TGTGCCTGGGGGGATATGGTGCAGTACTTC
TRBD1,TRBV3-1/TRBV3-2,NA,TRBJ1-2,CASSPWRTGGYGYTF,TGTGCCAGCAGCCCCTGGAGGACAGGGGGCTATGGCTACACCTTC
NA,TRBV2,NA,TRBJ1-2,CASSNTQGGYGYTF,TGTGCCAGCAGTAATACACAGGGTGGCTATGGCTACACCTTC
NA,TRBV12-5,NA,TRBJ1-1,CASGLEGGEGTTEAFF,TGTGCTAGTGGTTTGGAGGGGGGGGAAGGGACAACTGAAGCTTTCTTT
TRBD1,TRBV6-6,NA,TRBJ1-4,CASSPTGAYEKLFF,TGTGCCAGCAGTCCGACAGGGGCGTATGAAAAACTGTTTTTT
NA,TRBV5-6,NA,TRBJ2-5,CASSFGTQETQYF,TGTGCCAGCAGCTTCGGGACTCAAGAGACCCAGTACTTC
NA,TRBV5-5,NA,TRBJ2-1,CASSAISSMANEQFF,TGTGCCAGCAGCGCCATCTCTTCGATGGCTAATGAGCAGTTCTTC
NA,TRBV30,NA,TRBJ1-1,CAWIPGPAVAFF,TGTGCCTGGATCCCAGGTCCGGCCGTAGCTTTCTTT
NA,TRBV5-1,NA,TRBJ1-1,CASSLAPGNMNTEAFF,TGCGCCAGCAGCTTGGCGCCAGGTAACATGAACACTGAAGCTTTCTTT
NA,TRBV2,NA,TRBJ1-6,CASRESSYNSPLHF,TGTGCCAGCAGGGAGAGCTCCTATAATTCACCCCTCCACTTT
NA,TRBV7-8,NA,TRBJ2-5,CASSTIGEAPDFQETQYF,TGTGCCAGCAGTACAATAGGGGAAGCCCCGGATTTCCAAGAGACCCAGTACTTC
TRBD1,TRBV30,NA,TRBJ1-2,CAWYRGQYGYTF,TGTGCCTGGTACAGGGGGCAGTATGGCTACACCTTC
NA,TRBV2,once,TRBJ1-5,CASSEAGGHRGNQPQHF,TGTGCCAGCAGTGAAGCAGGGGGACACCGTGGGAATCAGCCCCAGCATTTT
NA,TRBV5-1,NA,TRBJ1-4,CASSLVASLPNEKLFF,TGCGCCAGCAGCTTGGTGGCCTCCCTCCCTAATGAAAAACTGTTTTTT
NA,TRBV5-1,NA,TRBJ2-3,CASSRSGESTDTQYF,TGCGCCAGCAGCAGATCGGGGGAGAGCACAGATACGCAGTATTTT
TRBD1,TRBV13,NA,TRBJ1-5,CASSQAGGRGQRRNQPQHF,TGTGCCAGCAGCCAGGCGGGTGGCAGGGGGCAACGACGCAATCAGCCCCAGCATTTT
TRBD1,TRBV6-5,NA,TRBJ1-3,CASSLRQGWGNTIYF,TGTGCCAGCAGTTTGCGACAGGGGTGGGGAAACACCATATATTTT
TRBD1,TRBV7-9,once,TRBJ1-2,CASSPTGGSYGYTF,TGTGCCAGCAGCCCGACAGGGGGGAGCTATGGCTACACCTTC
TRBD1,TRBV6-2/TRBV6-3,NA,TRBJ1-3,CASSDPGQGSGNTIYF,TGTGCCAGCAGTGACCCGGGACAGGGCTCTGGAAACACCATATATTTT
NA,TRBV18,NA,TRBJ1-1,CASSPLGRAGVSGTEAFF,TGTGCCAGCTCACCCCTCGGACGGGCAGGGGTGAGTGGTACTGAAGCTTTCTTT
NA,TRBV10-3,NA,TRBJ2-3,CATYTQYF,TGTGCCACCTATACGCAGTATTTT
NA,TRBV7-8,NA,TRBJ2-2,CASSFDGAGELFF,TGTGCCAGCAGCTTTGATGGGGCGGGGGAGCTGTTTTTT
NA,TRBV3-1/TRBV3-2,NA,TRBJ1-3,CASSPQARGNTIYF,TGTGCCAGCAGCCCCCAGGCGAGAGGAAACACCATATATTTT
TRBD1,TRBV6-5,NA,TRBJ1-2,CASRILAGGSGYTF,TGTGCCAGCAGAATACTGGCAGGGGGCAGTGGCTACACCTTC
NA,TRBV7-2,NA,TRBJ1-3,CASSLFMAREAGNTIYF,TGTGCCAGCAGCTTGTTTATGGCCCGGGAAGCTGGAAACACCATATATTTT
TRBD2,TRBV5-1,NA,TRBJ2-1,CASSLTAGTSINEQFF,TGCGCCAGCAGCTTGACCGCCGGGACTAGTATTAATGAGCAGTTCTTC
NA,TRBV4-3,NA,TRBJ1-3,CASSQDPTGSSGNTIYF,TGCGCCAGCAGCCAAGACCCAACAGGGAGCTCTGGAAACACCATATATTTT
TRBD1,TRBV7-9,NA,TRBJ1-5,CASSSQGARQPQHF,TGTGCCAGCAGCTCACAGGGGGCCCGTCAGCCCCAGCATTTT
NA,TRBV7-8,NA,TRBJ2-1,CASSLAQYNEQFF,TGTGCCAGCAGCTTAGCGCAGTACAATGAGCAGTTCTTC
NA,TRBV3-1/TRBV3-2,NA,TRBJ1-1,CASSTRASNTEAFF,TGTGCCAGCAGTACCAGGGCCTCGAACACTGAAGCTTTCTTT
NA,TRBV19,NA,TRBJ2-1,CASSIAGSRTNEQFF,TGTGCCAGTAGTATAGCTGGCAGTCGAACGAATGAGCAGTTCTTC
TRBD2,TRBV7-8,NA,TRBJ2-1,CASSFSSGGDREQFF,TGTGCCAGCAGCTTTAGTAGCGGGGGGGATCGTGAGCAGTTCTTC
NA,TRBV5-4,NA,TRBJ1-2,CASSLNRGGHGYTF,TGTGCCAGCAGCTTGAATAGGGGGGGCCATGGCTACACCTTC
NA,TRBV7-2,NA,TRBJ1-5,CASSRAENSNQPQHF,TGTGCCAGCAGCCGTGCGGAAAATAGCAATCAGCCCCAGCATTTT
NA,TRBV6-5,NA,TRBJ1-1,CASSYSGLLNTEAFF,TGTGCCAGCAGTTACTCGGGCCTATTAAACACTGAAGCTTTCTTT
TRBD2,TRBV6-2/TRBV6-3,NA,TRBJ2-2,CASSQTSGGFTGELFF,TGTGCCAGCAGTCAGACTAGCGGGGGGTTTACCGGGGAGCTGTTTTTT
NA,TRBV4-3,NA,TRBJ1-1,CASSQWSNTEAFF,TGCGCCAGCAGCCAGTGGAGTAACACTGAAGCTTTCTTT
TRBD1,TRBV19,once,TRBJ1-1,CASSPQGDTEAFF,TGTGCCAGTAGTCCACAGGGGGACACTGAAGCTTTCTTT